This T cell receptor (beta chain) is from a study of blood T cell repertoires in COVID-19. The method was immunoSEQ multiplex PCR; TCRdb's version includes in-frame clones alone and lacks a portion of them. The sample consists of 250,000 to 350,000 clones, roughly 80% of them appearing once. The CDR3 sequence is 14 residues long. From germline, CDR1 is LNHDA and CDR2 SQIVND (reference sequence). V lost 5 bases to trimming and J lost 1 base; unmatched junction nucleotides: 3. The chain has TRBV19 and TRBJ2-5, with 8 bases matching TRBD1. The specimen was peripheral blood. The origin of this receptor is a woman in her forties or fifties with active or convalescent COVID-19. The DNA for the CDR3 is TGTGCCAGTAGTTCGGGGACAGGCCAAGAGACCCAGTACTTC. Residues: CASSSGTGQETQYF. Looking up the rest from reference TRBV19 and TRBJ2-5 gives the full variable domain: DGGITQSPKYLFRKEGQNVTLSCEQNLNHDAMYWYRQDPGQGLRLIYYSQIVNDFQKGDIAEGYSVSREKKESFPLTVTSAQKNPTAFYLCASSSGTGQETQYFGPGTRLLVL.